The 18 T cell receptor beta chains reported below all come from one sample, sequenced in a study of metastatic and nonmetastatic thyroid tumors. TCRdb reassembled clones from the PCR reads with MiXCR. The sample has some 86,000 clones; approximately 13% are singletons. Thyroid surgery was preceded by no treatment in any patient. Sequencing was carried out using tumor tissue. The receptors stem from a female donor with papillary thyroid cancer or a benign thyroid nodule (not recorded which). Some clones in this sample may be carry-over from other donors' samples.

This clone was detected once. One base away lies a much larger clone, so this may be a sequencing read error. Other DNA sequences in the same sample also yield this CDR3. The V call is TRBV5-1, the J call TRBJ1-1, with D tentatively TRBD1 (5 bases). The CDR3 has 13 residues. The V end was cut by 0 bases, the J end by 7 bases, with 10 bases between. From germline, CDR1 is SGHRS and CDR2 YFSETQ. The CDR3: CASSLVGGSEAFF. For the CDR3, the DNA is TGCGCCAGCAGCTTGGTTGGGGGAAGTGAAGCTTTCTTT.

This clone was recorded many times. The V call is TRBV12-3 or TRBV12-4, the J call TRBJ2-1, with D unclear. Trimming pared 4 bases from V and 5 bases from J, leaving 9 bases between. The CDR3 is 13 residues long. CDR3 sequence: CASSSLQHNEQFF. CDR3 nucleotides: TGTGCCAGCAGTTCGTTACAACACAATGAGCAGTTCTTC.

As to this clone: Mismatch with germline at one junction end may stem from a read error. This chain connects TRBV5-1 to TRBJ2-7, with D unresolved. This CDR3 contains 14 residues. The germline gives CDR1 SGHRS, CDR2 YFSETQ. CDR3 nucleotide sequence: TGCGCCAACAGCGTCCAGGTGCCCCCCTACGAGCAGTACTTC. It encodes CANSVQVPPYEQYF.

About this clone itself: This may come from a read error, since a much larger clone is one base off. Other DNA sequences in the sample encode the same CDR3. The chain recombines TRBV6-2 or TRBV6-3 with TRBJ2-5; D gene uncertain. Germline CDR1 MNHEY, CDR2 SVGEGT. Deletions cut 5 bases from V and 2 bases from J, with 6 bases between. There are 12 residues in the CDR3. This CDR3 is CASSVIQETQYF. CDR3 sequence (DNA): TGTGCCAGCAGTGTCATACAAGAGACCCAGTACTTC.

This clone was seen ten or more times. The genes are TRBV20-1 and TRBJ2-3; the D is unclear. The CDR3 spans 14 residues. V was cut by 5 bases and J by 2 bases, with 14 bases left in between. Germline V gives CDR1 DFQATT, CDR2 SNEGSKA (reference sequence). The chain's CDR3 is CSALTSGDTDTQYF. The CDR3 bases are TGCAGTGCTCTCACGAGTGGGGACACAGATACGCAGTATTTT.

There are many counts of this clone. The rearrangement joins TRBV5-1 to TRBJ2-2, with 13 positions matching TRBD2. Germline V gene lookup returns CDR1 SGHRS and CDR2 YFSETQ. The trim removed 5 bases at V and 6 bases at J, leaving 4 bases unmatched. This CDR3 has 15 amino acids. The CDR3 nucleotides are TGCGCCAGCAGAACCGGACTAGCGGGAGCCGGGGAGCTGTTTTTT. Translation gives CASRTGLAGAGELFF.

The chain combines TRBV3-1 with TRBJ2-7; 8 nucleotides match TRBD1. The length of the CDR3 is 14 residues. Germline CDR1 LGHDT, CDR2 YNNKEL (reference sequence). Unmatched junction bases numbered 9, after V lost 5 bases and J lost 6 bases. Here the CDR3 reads CASSGFQGAVEQYF. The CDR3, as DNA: TGTGCCAGCAGCGGGTTTCAGGGGGCGGTCGAGCAGTACTTC.

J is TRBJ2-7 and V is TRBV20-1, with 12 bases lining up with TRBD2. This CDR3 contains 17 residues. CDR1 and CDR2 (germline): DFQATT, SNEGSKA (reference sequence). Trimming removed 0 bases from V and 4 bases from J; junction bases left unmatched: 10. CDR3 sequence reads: CSARDWASGRAGYEQYF. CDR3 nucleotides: TGCAGTGCTAGAGATTGGGCTAGCGGGAGGGCAGGATACGAGCAGTACTTC.

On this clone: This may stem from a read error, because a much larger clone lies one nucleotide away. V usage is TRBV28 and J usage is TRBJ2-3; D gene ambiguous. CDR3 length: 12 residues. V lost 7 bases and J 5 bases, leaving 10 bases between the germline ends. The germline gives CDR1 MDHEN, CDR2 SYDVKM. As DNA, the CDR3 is TGTGCCAGCATACTCCGCGGAGATACGCAGTATTTT. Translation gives CASILRGDTQYF.

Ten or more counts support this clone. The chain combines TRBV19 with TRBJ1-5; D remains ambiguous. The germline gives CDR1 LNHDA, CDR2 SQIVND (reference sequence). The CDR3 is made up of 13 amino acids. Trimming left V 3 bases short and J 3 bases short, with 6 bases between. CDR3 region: CASSISNNQPQHF. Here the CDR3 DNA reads TGTGCCAGTAGTATTAGTAACAATCAGCCCCAGCATTTT. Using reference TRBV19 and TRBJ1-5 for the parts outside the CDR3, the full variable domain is DGGITQSPKYLFRKEGQNVTLSCEQNLNHDAMYWYRQDPGQGLRLIYYSQIVNDFQKGDIAEGYSVSREKKESFPLTVTSAQKNPTAFYLCASSISNNQPQHFGDGTRLSIL.

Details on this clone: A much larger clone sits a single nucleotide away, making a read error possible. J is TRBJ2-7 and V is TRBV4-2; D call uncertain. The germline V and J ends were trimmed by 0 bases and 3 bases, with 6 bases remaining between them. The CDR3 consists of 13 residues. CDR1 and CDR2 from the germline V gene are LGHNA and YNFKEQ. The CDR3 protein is CASSQDHVYEQYF. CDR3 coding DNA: TGTGCCAGCAGCCAAGATCACGTCTACGAGCAGTACTTC.

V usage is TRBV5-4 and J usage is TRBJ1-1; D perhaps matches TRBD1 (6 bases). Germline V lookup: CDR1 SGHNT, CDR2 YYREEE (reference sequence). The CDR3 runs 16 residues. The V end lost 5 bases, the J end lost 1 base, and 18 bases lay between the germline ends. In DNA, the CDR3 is TGTGCCAGCAGTCTCAGGTCCGGGGGCTCGAACACTGAAGCTTTCTTT. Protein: CASSLRSGGSNTEAFF.

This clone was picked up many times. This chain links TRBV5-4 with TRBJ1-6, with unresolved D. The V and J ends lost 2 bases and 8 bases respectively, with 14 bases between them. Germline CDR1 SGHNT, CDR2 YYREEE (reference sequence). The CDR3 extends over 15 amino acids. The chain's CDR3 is CASSLVGVRDSPLHF. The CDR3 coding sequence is TGTGCCAGCAGCTTAGTAGGCGTTCGAGATTCACCCCTCCACTTT.

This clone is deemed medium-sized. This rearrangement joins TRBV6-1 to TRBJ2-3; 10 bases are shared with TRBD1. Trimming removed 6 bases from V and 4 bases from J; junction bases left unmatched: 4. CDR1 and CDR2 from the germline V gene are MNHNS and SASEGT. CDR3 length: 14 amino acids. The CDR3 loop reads CASRGQGYADTQYF. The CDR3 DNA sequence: TGTGCCAGCAGGGGACAGGGGTATGCAGATACGCAGTATTTT.

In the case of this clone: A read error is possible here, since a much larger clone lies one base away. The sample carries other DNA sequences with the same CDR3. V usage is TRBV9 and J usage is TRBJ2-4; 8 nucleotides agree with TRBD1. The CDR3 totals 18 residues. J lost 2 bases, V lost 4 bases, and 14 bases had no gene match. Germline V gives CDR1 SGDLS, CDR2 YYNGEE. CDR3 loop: CASSPRTGQISSKNIQYF. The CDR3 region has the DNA TGTGCCAGCAGCCCACGGACAGGGCAGATCTCTTCCAAAAACATTCAGTACTTC.

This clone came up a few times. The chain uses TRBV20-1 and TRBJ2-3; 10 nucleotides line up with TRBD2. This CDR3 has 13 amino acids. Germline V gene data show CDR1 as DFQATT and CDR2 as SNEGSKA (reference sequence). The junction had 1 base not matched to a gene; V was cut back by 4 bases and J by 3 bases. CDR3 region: CSATAGGTDTQYF. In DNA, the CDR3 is TGCAGTGCTACAGCGGGAGGGACAGATACGCAGTATTTT.

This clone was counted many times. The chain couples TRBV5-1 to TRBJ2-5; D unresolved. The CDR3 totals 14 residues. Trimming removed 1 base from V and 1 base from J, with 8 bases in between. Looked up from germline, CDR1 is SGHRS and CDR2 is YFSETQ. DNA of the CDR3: TGCGCCAGCAGCTTGTCGCGGCTCCAAGAGACCCAGTACTTC. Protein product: CASSLSRLQETQYF.

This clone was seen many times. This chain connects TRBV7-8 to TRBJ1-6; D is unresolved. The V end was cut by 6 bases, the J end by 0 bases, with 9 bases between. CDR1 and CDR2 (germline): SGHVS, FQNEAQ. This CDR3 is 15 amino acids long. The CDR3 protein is CASRVENSYNSPLHF. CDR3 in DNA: TGTGCCAGCAGGGTGGAGAACTCCTATAATTCACCCCTCCACTTT.